The T cell receptor beta chain under discussion was sequenced for a study of technical replicates of blood from a few donors. Produced via immunoSEQ multiplex PCR; TCRdb's table is partial and in-frame only. Of tens of thousands of clones in the sample, 90% to 95% are singletons; the top ten hold 0.39%. The length of the CDR3 is 12 residues. V dropped 3 bases and J dropped 7 bases, with 12 bases sitting between them. Germline CDR1 reads GTSNPN; CDR2 reads SVGIG (reference sequence). The sequence derives from a human donor in good health. The chain recombines TRBV30 with TRBJ1-2; D not certain. Specimen: T cells isolated from PBMCs. CDR3 region: CAWSGFEGGYTF. The CDR3 DNA sequence: TGTGCCTGGAGCGGCTTTGAGGGTGGCTACACCTTC.